These T cell receptor beta chains were read from a single sample in a study of spatial heterogeneity in lung cancer. MiXCR was run by TCRdb on the 5' RACE reads, yielding one entry per CDR3 protein. The data contain about 120,000 distinct CDR3 sequences, under 14% of them singletons. Specimen: PBMCs, collected at follow-up. Every receptor here comes from a female donor with early-stage non-small cell lung cancer. Each CDR3 is given without its conserved first and last residue. The order of the fields is clone size, V gene, J gene, CDR3 protein. Size is omitted from some rows. Given values are once, few, many or a class for expanded clones.

>few|TRBV11-3|TRBJ2-1
ASSLPGQGYNEQF
>.|TRBV28|TRBJ1-3
ASSSSGHSGNTIY
>few|TRBV24-1|TRBJ2-2
ATAHDSTGELF
>many|TRBV29-1|TRBJ2-2
SVLGYTGELF
>.|TRBV7-3|TRBJ2-1
ASSLQHSTSEQF
>many|TRBV5-4|TRBJ1-4
ASSFRTAATNEKLF
>many|TRBV12-3/TRBV12-4|TRBJ1-2
ASSPGPSRANYGYT
>few|TRBV19|TRBJ2-5
ASSIIPGGLGETQY
>.|TRBV6-1|TRBJ2-7
ASSGSSEQY
>.|TRBV29-1|TRBJ2-1
SVGRTFYNEQF